This T cell receptor beta chain originates from a study of blood T cell repertoires in COVID-19. Study overall: COVID-19 samples from acute and convalescent phases originated in the United States, Italy and Spain. PBMCs, B-cell-depleted T cells, or T cells provided the cDNA or gDNA that made up the material.

Sequencing was performed with immunoSEQ multiplex PCR; in TCRdb, only in-frame clones are kept and a portion is missing. The sample holds about 160,000 clones; 80% to 90% are singletons and the top ten take less than 5%. Sequenced: peripheral blood. This TCR came from a woman aged 60-70 years who had recovered from COVID-19.

As DNA, the CDR3 is TGTGCCAGCATCCAGGTTGCGACCGGGGAGCTGTTTTTT. This sequence encodes CASIQVATGELFF. The chain is built from TRBV6-5 and TRBJ2-2; D is undetermined. The CDR3 covers 13 residues. V was shortened by 7 bases and J by 5 bases, with 11 bases between the two germline ends. Germline CDR1 and CDR2: MNHEY and SVGAGI.